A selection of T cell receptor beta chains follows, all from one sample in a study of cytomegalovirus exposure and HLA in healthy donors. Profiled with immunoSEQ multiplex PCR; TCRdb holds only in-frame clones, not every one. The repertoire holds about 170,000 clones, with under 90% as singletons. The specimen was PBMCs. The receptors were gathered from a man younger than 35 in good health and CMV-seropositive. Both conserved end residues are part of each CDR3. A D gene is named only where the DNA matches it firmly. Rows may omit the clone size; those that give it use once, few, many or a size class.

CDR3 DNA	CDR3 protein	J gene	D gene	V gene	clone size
TGTGCCAGCAGTGACCCCTCCACCGGGGAGCTGTTTTTT	CASSDPSTGELFF	TRBJ2-2	-	TRBV6-4	-
TGCGCCAGCAGCCAGGGACTAGCGGGAGTATCAGATACGCAGTATTTT	CASSQGLAGVSDTQYF	TRBJ2-3	TRBD2	TRBV4-1	-
TGTGCCAGCAGGACAGGGGGCTCTGGAAACACCATATATTTT	CASRTGGSGNTIYF	TRBJ1-3	TRBD1	TRBV28	-
TGTGCCAGCAGTGACTCGGCTAGCGGGAGTGACACCGGGGAGCTGTTTTTT	CASSDSASGSDTGELFF	TRBJ2-2	TRBD2	TRBV6-4	-
TGTGCCAGCAGTTTATCGGGACAGGGCCCCTACGAGCAGTACTTC	CASSLSGQGPYEQYF	TRBJ2-7	TRBD1	TRBV27	-
TGTGCCAGCAGCTTAATGAGGCATGTCTATGGCTACACCTTC	CASSLMRHVYGYTF	TRBJ1-2	-	TRBV7-3	-
TGTGCCAGCACAGTGGCGGGGACCTACGAGCAGTACTTC	CASTVAGTYEQYF	TRBJ2-7	-	TRBV6-1	-
TGCAGCGTTGACGGCACAGGGGGTCCGGCAGGGACCCAGTACTTC	CSVDGTGGPAGTQYF	TRBJ2-5	TRBD1	TRBV29-1	once
TGTGCCAGTAGTTTAGCGAAGCCTAGCACAGATACGCAGTATTTT	CASSLAKPSTDTQYF	TRBJ2-3	-	TRBV19	-
TGTGCCAGCGGCCAAGAAATGAACACTGAAGCTTTCTTT	CASGQEMNTEAFF	TRBJ1-1	-	TRBV2	-
TGTGCCAGCAGTCTCCCGGGACAGGAATACTACGAGCAGTACTTC	CASSLPGQEYYEQYF	TRBJ2-7	TRBD1	TRBV6-5	-
TGTGCCAGCAGCCCGACAGGGTACGAGCAGTACTTC	CASSPTGYEQYF	TRBJ2-7	TRBD1	TRBV11-1	-
TGCGCCAGCAGCCAACTTCGGGGAATACAGGGAAACACCATATATTTT	CASSQLRGIQGNTIYF	TRBJ1-3	-	TRBV4-1	-
TGTGCCAGCAGCTCCAGCGGGGTGAACACCATATATTTT	CASSSSGVNTIYF	TRBJ1-3	-	TRBV7-2	-
TGTGCCAGCTCACCAGGGACTAGCGGGAGTGAGCAGTACTTC	CASSPGTSGSEQYF	TRBJ2-7	TRBD2	TRBV18	-
TGTGCCAGCAGTATACTAGCGGGAGGAATCACCGGGGAGCTGTTTTTT	CASSILAGGITGELFF	TRBJ2-2	TRBD2	TRBV2	-
TGTGCCAGTAGTATAGTGGACAGGGTTGAGACCCAGTACTTC	CASSIVDRVETQYF	TRBJ2-5	TRBD1	TRBV19	-
TGTGCCAGCAGTTTTGAGGCCCCGTCCTACGAGCAGTACTTC	CASSFEAPSYEQYF	TRBJ2-7	-	TRBV28	-
TGTGCCAGCAGGCTTACACAGGGTTCCTACGAGCAGTACTTC	CASRLTQGSYEQYF	TRBJ2-7	-	TRBV6-6	-
TGTGCCAGCAGCTCTAGCGGGAGCCCACACTCCTACAATGAGCAGTTCTTC	CASSSSGSPHSYNEQFF	TRBJ2-1	TRBD2	TRBV5-6	-
TGTGCCAGCAGCCTAAGGCAGGGGGCTGGATCCTACGAGCAGTACTTC	CASSLRQGAGSYEQYF	TRBJ2-7	TRBD1	TRBV27	-
TGTGCCAGCAGCTTAAAGGGGACAGGCGACTACGAGCAGTACTTC	CASSLKGTGDYEQYF	TRBJ2-7	TRBD1	TRBV7-8	-
TGTGCCAGTAGTATCCAGACAGGGTACGGCGTAAAACTGTTTTTT	CASSIQTGYGVKLFF	TRBJ1-4	TRBD1	TRBV19	-
TGTGCCAGCAGTTACTACCGTCTCGCCGGACTCTCCTACGAGCAGTACTTC	CASSYYRLAGLSYEQYF	TRBJ2-7	-	TRBV6-7	-
TGTGCCAGCATTAACAGCGGGATCGGTTCGGCAGATACGCAGTATTTT	CASINSGIGSADTQYF	TRBJ2-3	TRBD2	TRBV28	-
TGTGCCACCGCATCGCAGTTAACCGGGGAGCTGTTTTTT	CATASQLTGELFF	TRBJ2-2	-	TRBV15	few
TGTGCCAGCAGTTTTCCCCCGAAATACTACCCCGGGGATAGCAATCAGCCCCAGCATTTT	CASSFPPKYYPGDSNQPQHF	TRBJ1-5	-	TRBV28	once
TGCGCCAGCAGCCACCGGACTAGCGGGACCAGGGCGCCTGAGCAGTTCTTC	CASSHRTSGTRAPEQFF	TRBJ2-1	TRBD2	TRBV4-1	-
TGCGCCAGCAGCCCCCTACTAGACTCCCTATACGAGCAGTACTTC	CASSPLLDSLYEQYF	TRBJ2-7	-	TRBV4-1	once
TGTGCCAGCGGCGTGGCACAGTCCTTCTACAATGAGCAGTTCTTC	CASGVAQSFYNEQFF	TRBJ2-1	-	TRBV6-5	-
TGTGCCAGCAGTGACTCGGGTCAGCCGGGACTAGCGGGGCACCAAGAGACCCAGTACTTC	CASSDSGQPGLAGHQETQYF	TRBJ2-5	TRBD2	TRBV6-4	-
TGTGCCAGCAGCTTAAGGGACAGGGGTGCCGGGGAGCTGTTTTTT	CASSLRDRGAGELFF	TRBJ2-2	TRBD1	TRBV7-2	-
TGTGCCAGCAGCCCATTCTTCGGACTAGCGGGCAATGAGCAGTTCTTC	CASSPFFGLAGNEQFF	TRBJ2-1	TRBD2	TRBV11-3	-
TGTGCCAGCAGCTTAGGGACACAGGGTTCCTACGAGCAGTACTTC	CASSLGTQGSYEQYF	TRBJ2-7	-	TRBV11-3	few
TGCGCCAGCAGCCTCCCCCGGGACAGGGGGGACAATGAGCAGTTCTTC	CASSLPRDRGDNEQFF	TRBJ2-1	TRBD1	TRBV5-1	-
TGCAGCGTTCTGACAGGCTATGGCTACACCTTC	CSVLTGYGYTF	TRBJ1-2	-	TRBV29-1	-
TGTGCCAGCTCACCACGGACAGGGGGCAAAGAGACCCAGTACTTC	CASSPRTGGKETQYF	TRBJ2-5	TRBD1	TRBV18	-
TGTGCCAGCAGCCTTGGGGGGAGGAATGAAAAACTGTTTTTT	CASSLGGRNEKLFF	TRBJ1-4	-	TRBV7-2	few
TGTGCTAGCAGCCACAGGGAGCGCCTTCCTCGAAACACCATATATTTT	CASSHRERLPRNTIYF	TRBJ1-3	-	TRBV7-7	-
TGTGCCAGCTCACCGGGGACTAGCGGGAGTGTCGGGGAGCTGTTTTTT	CASSPGTSGSVGELFF	TRBJ2-2	TRBD2	TRBV18	-
TGTGCCAGCAGCCAAGGAGGGTACAATGAGCAGTTCTTC	CASSQGGYNEQFF	TRBJ2-1	-	TRBV7-9	few
TGCGCCAGCAGCCCTGGGGGGGTAGGGAACACTGAAGCTTTCTTT	CASSPGGVGNTEAFF	TRBJ1-1	-	TRBV5-1	-